This entry lists 2 T cell receptor beta chains sequenced from one sample in a study of metastatic and nonmetastatic thyroid tumors. MiXCR re-clonotyped the PCR reads for TCRdb. The sample holds about 22,000 clones, around 21% seen once. Thyroid surgery was performed in patients who had received no treatment beforehand. The specimen was blood. The receptor source for this set is a male donor with papillary thyroid cancer or a benign thyroid nodule (not recorded which). Some clones in this sample may be carry-over from other donors' samples.

Comments on this clone: An end of the junction differs from the germline gene, which may be a read error. The gene calls are TRBV5-6 and TRBJ2-1; a weak D match, TRBD1 (5 bases). Germline lookup yields CDR1 SGHDT and CDR2 YYEEEE. The CDR3 extends over 15 amino acids. The CDR3 sequence: CASSLSAQGGNEQFF. CDR3 bases: TGTGCCAGCAGCTTGTCTGCGCAGGGTGGGAATGAGCAATTCTTC.

The chain has TRBV4-2 and TRBJ2-7; unclear D gene. Germline V gives CDR1 LGHNA, CDR2 YNFKEQ. This CDR3 has 14 amino acids. V was pared by 0 bases and J by 6 bases, with 12 bases between. CDR3 region: CASSQDPGTTEQYF. In DNA, the CDR3 is TGTGCCAGCAGCCAAGATCCAGGCACAACCGAGCAGTACTTC.